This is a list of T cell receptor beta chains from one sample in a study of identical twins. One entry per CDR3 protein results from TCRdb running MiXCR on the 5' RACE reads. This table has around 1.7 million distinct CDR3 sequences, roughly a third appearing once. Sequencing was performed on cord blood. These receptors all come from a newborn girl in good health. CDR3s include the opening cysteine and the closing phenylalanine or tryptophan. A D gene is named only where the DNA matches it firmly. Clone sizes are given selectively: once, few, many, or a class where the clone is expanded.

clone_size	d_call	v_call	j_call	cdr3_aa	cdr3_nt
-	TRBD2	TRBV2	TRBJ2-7	CASSMTSGIWVYEQYF	TGTGCCAGCAGTATGACTAGCGGGATTTGGGTCTACGAGCAGTACTTC
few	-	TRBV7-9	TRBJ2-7	CASSLARGSNEQYF	TGTGCCAGCAGCTTAGCGCGAGGGTCAAACGAGCAGTACTTC
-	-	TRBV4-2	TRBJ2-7	CAGSQEGLSSYEQYF	TGTGCCGGCAGCCAAGAGGGACTGAGCTCCTACGAGCAGTACTTC
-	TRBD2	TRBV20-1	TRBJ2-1	CSARGGRLAPSYNEQFF	TGCAGTGCTAGAGGGGGGAGACTAGCGCCCTCCTACAATGAGCAGTTCTTC
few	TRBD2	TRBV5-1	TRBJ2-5	CASSLSGTQMGEQYF	TGCGCCAGCAGCTTAAGCGGGACCCAAATGGGGGAGCAGTACTTC
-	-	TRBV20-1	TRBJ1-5	CSARGIGRGYRSNQPQHF	TGCAGTGCTAGAGGGATTGGTAGGGGATACAGAAGCAATCAGCCCCAGCATTTT
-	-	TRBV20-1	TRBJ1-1	CSAPTAVNTEAFF	TGCAGTGCCCCGACAGCGGTCAACACTGAAGCTTTCTTT
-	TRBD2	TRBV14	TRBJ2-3	CASSQEPWGTSDHGTDTQYF	TGTGCCAGCAGCCAAGAACCCTGGGGGACTAGCGATCATGGCACAGATACGCAGTATTTT
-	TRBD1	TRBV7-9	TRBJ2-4	CASSSRTGLDKNIQYF	TGTGCCAGCAGCTCCCGGACAGGCTTAGACAAAAACATTCAGTACTTC
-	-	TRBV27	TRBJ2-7	CASMASGFGEQYF	TGTGCCAGCATGGCTAGTGGTTTTGGCGAGCAGTACTTC
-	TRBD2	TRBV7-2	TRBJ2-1	CASSRIPGLALNNGQFF	TGTGCCAGCAGTCGAATCCCGGGACTAGCGCTGAACAATGGGCAGTTCTTC
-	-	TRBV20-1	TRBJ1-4	CSATGDGNEKLFF	TGCAGTGCTACCGGGGACGGAAATGAAAAACTGTTTTTT
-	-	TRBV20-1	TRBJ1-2	CSAGGASYGYTF	TGCAGTGCTGGAGGCGCCTCCTATGGCTACACCTTC
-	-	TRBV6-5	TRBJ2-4	CASSYSMNEQYF	TGTGCCAGCAGTTACTCGATGAATGAGCAGTACTTC
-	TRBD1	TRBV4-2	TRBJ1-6	CASSQEGDRYNSPLHF	TGTGCCAGCAGCCAAGAAGGGGACAGGTATAATTCACCCCTCCACTTT
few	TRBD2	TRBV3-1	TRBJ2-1	CASSQDRSPSGGAHEQFF	TGTGCCAGCAGCCAAGATCGGTCGCCTAGCGGGGGGGCGCATGAGCAGTTCTTC
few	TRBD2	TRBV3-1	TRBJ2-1	CASSQDKLAGEHNEQFF	TGTGCCAGCAGCCAAGATAAGCTAGCGGGAGAACACAATGAGCAGTTCTTC
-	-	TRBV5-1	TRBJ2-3	CASSLGASATQYF	TGCGCCAGCAGCTTGGGAGCCAGCGCGACGCAGTATTTT
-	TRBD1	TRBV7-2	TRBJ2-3	CASSPPRQGAAATQYF	TGTGCCAGCAGCCCACCCAGGCAGGGGGCAGCAGCTACGCAGTATTTT
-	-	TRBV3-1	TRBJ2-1	CASSQQTAGGFFYYNEQFF	TGTGCCAGCAGTCAACAAACCGCAGGGGGGTTCTTTTATTACAATGAGCAGTTCTTC
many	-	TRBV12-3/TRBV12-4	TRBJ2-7	CASSPSHIRDIGNEQYF	TGTGCCAGCAGCCCCAGCCACATCCGGGACATCGGAAACGAGCAGTACTTC
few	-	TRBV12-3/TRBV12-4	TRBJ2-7	CASSLNLWSRRRSYEQYF	TGTGCCAGCAGTTTAAATCTTTGGAGCCGCCGGCGATCCTACGAGCAGTACTTC
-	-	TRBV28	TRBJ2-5	CASSLVGKGETQYF	TGTGCCAGCAGTTTAGTGGGGAAGGGAGAGACCCAGTACTTC
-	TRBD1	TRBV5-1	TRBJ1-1	CASSPRARGAKNTEAFF	TGCGCCAGCAGCCCCCGGGCCAGGGGGGCCAAGAACACTGAAGCTTTCTTT
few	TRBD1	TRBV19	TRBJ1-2	CASSMGTGPNYGYTF	TGTGCCAGTAGTATGGGGACAGGCCCTAACTATGGCTACACCTTC
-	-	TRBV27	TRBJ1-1	CASSSPRLTNTEAFF	TGTGCCAGCAGTTCCCCCAGACTCACGAACACTGAAGCTTTCTTT
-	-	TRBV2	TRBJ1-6	CARGHYNSPLHF	TGTGCCAGGGGACACTATAATTCACCCCTCCACTTT
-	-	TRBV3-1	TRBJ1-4	CASSQDQGEKLFF	TGTGCCAGCAGCCAAGACCAGGGGGAAAAACTGTTTTTT
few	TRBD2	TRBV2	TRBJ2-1	CASRVGTSVDEQFF	TGTGCCAGCAGAGTGGGGACTAGCGTCGATGAGCAGTTCTTC
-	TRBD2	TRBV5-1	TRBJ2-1	CASSSLSRALAGGYNEQFF	TGCGCCAGCAGCTCGCTCTCACGGGCACTAGCGGGAGGCTACAATGAGCAGTTCTTC
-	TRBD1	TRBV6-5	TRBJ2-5	CASSRAGTGLSNEQYF	TGTGCCAGCAGCAGAGCCGGGACAGGGTTATCCAATGAGCAGTACTTC
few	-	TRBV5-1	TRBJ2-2	CASSLTSYTGELFF	TGCGCCAGCAGCTTGACTAGCTACACCGGGGAGCTGTTTTTT
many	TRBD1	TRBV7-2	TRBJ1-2	CASSRQGPNYGYTF	TGTGCCAGCAGCCGACAGGGACCTAACTATGGCTACACCTTC
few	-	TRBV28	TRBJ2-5	CASRPPSYQGRETQYF	TGTGCCAGCAGGCCACCGAGCTATCAGGGTCGGGAGACCCAGTACTTC
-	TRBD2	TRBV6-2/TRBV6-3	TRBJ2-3	CASSYSLPGAHSSGSWAGHTQYF	TGTGCCAGCAGTTACTCCTTACCGGGCGCCCATTCTAGCGGGAGTTGGGCCGGTCATACGCAGTATTTT
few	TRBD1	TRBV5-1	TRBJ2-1	CASSLRLRGHEQFF	TGCGCCAGCAGCTTAAGGTTGAGGGGGCATGAGCAGTTCTTC
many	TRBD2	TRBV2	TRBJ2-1	CASTLAGGGNEQFF	TGTGCCAGCACCCTAGCGGGGGGCGGGAATGAGCAGTTCTTC
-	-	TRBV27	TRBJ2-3	CASSWGIGDTQYF	TGTGCCAGCAGTTGGGGAATCGGAGATACGCAGTATTTT
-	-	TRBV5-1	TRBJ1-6	CASSPGQPLGSPLHF	TGCGCCAGCAGCCCTGGACAGCCCCTCGGGTCACCCCTCCACTTT
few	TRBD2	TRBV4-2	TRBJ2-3	CASSQKLAVDTQYF	TGTGCCAGCAGCCAAAAACTAGCGGTAGATACGCAGTATTTT
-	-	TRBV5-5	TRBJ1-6	CASSSDYSYPPLHF	TGTGCCAGCAGCTCGGACTATTCATATCCACCCCTCCACTTT
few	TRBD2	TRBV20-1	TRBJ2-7	CSASGVWRTSGYNEQYF	TGCAGTGCAAGTGGGGTGTGGAGGACTAGCGGTTACAATGAGCAGTACTTC
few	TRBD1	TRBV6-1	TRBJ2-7	CASSAPGQDSYEQYF	TGTGCCAGCAGTGCTCCGGGACAGGATTCCTACGAGCAGTACTTC
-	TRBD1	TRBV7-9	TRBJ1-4	CASSLVSRGKEKLFF	TGTGCCAGCAGCTTAGTATCCAGGGGGAAGGAAAAACTGTTTTTT
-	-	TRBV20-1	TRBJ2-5	CSARDGQAAQETQYF	TGCAGTGCTAGAGATGGGCAAGCGGCACAAGAGACCCAGTACTTC